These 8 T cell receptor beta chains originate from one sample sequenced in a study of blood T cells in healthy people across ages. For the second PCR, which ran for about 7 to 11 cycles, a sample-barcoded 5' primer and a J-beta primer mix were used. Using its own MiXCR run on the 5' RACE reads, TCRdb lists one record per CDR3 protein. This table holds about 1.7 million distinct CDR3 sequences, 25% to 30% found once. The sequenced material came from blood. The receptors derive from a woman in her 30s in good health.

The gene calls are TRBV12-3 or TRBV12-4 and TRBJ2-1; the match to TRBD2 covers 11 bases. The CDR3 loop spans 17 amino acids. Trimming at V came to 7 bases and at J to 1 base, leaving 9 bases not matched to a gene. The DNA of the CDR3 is TGTGCCAGCACCCACGGGTCTAGCGGGGGGTCCTACAATGAGCAGTTCTTC. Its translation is CASTHGSSGGSYNEQFF.

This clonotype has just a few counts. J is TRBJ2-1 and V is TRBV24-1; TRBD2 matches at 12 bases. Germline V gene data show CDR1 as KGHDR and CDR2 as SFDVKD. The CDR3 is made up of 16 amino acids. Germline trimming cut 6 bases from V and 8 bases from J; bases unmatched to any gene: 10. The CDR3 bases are TGTGCCACCAGTACCCAGACTAGCGGGAGTAAAGATGAGCAGTTCTTC. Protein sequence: CATSTQTSGSKDEQFF.

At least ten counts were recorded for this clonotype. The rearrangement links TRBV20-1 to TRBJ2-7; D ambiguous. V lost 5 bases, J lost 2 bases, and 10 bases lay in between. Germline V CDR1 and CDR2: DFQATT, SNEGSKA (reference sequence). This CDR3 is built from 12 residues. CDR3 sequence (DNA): TGCAGTGCTGGGTACGAGACCTACGAGCAGTACTTC. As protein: CSAGYETYEQYF.

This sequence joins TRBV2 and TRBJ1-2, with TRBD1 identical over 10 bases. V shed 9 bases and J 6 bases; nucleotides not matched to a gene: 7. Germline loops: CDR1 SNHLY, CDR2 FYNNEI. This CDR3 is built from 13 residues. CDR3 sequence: CASGRDRGNGYTF. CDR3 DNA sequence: TGTGCCAGTGGTCGGGACAGGGGTAATGGCTACACCTTC. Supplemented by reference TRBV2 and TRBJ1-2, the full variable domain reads EPEVTQTPSHQVTQMGQEVILRCVPISNHLYFYWYRQILGQKVEFLVSFYNNEISEKSEIFDDQFSVERPDGSNFTLKIRSTKLEDSAMYFCASGRDRGNGYTFGSGTRLTVV.

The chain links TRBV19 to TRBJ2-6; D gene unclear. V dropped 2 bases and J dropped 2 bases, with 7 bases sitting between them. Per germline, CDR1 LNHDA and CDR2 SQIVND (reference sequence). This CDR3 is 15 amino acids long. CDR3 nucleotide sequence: TGTGCCAGTAGTATAATAAGGGCTGGGGCCAACGTCCTGACTTTC. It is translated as CASSIIRAGANVLTF.

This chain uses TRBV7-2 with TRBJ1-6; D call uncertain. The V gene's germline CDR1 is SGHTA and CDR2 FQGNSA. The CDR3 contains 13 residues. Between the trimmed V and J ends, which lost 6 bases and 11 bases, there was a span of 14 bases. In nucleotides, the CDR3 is TGTGCCAGCAGTCCCGAGGGTGATGCACCCCTCCACTTT. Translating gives CASSPEGDAPLHF. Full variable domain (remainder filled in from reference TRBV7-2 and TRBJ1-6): GAGVSQSPSNKVTEKGKDVELRCDPISGHTALYWYRQSLGQGLEFLIYFQGNSAPDKSGLPSDRFSAERTGGSVSTLTIQRTQQEDSAVYLCASSPEGDAPLHFGNGTRLTVT.

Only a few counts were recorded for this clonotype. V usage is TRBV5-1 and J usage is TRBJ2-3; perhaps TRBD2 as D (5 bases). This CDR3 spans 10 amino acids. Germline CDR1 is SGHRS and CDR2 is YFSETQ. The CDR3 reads CSGVTDTQYF. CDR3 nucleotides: TGCTCCGGGGTGACAGATACGCAGTATTTT.

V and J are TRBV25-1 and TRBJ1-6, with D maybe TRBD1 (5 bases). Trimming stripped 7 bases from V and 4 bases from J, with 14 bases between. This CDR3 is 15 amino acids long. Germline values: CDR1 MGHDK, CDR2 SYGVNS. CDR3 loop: CASKWGRLYNSPLHF. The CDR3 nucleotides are TGTGCCAGCAAATGGGGACGTCTGTATAATTCACCCCTCCACTTT.